This T cell receptor (beta chain) was sequenced during a study of blood T cell repertoires in COVID-19. Germline V gives CDR1 SGHTA, CDR2 FQGTGA. Trimming took 0 bases from V and 4 from J, leaving 19 bases between them. This CDR3 region has 17 residues. TCRdb's copy holds only in-frame clones and misses some; the assay was immunoSEQ multiplex PCR. Among hundreds of thousands of clones, 88% were seen once, and the ten largest hold about 3%. The rearrangement links TRBV7-3 to TRBJ2-7; no clear D. The receptor's source is a woman aged 45-65 years who had recovered from COVID-19. The specimen sequenced was PBMCs or T cells enriched from blood (not recorded which). The CDR3: CASSLTRFSELPYEQYF. The CDR3 DNA sequence: TGTGCCAGCAGCTTAACGCGGTTCTCGGAGTTGCCGTACGAGCAGTACTTC. Together with reference TRBV7-3 and TRBJ2-7, the CDR3 gives the full variable domain: GAGVSQTPSNKVTEKGKYVELRCDPISGHTALYWYRQSLGQGPEFLIYFQGTGAADDSGLPNDRFFAVRPEGSVSTLKIQRTERGDSAVYLCASSLTRFSELPYEQYFGPGTRLTVT.